The 26 T cell receptor beta chains given below trace back to one sample, sequenced in a study of cytomegalovirus exposure and HLA in healthy donors. The PCR was carried out with 60 Vbeta primers and 13 Jbeta primers. The assay was immunoSEQ multiplex PCR, and TCRdb's table has in-frame clones only and misses some. The sample lists some 120,000 clones, 74% occurring once. The specimen was PBMCs. The receptors were gathered from a human donor in good health.

The chain recombines TRBV5-6 with TRBJ2-5; TRBD2 matches at 12 bases. This CDR3 is 16 amino acids long. Germline V gives CDR1 SGHDT, CDR2 YYEEEE. Trimming at V came to 4 bases and at J to 5 bases, leaving 9 bases not matched to a gene. The CDR3 region has the DNA TGTGCCAGCAGCGGAGGACTAGCGGGAAGATGGGAGACCCAGTACTTC. Its protein is CASSGGLAGRWETQYF.

This clone was observed a single time. This chain uses TRBV5-8 with TRBJ1-2, with D perhaps matching TRBD1 (5 bases). The length of the CDR3 is 13 residues. The V end lost 4 bases, the J end lost 5 bases, and 12 bases lay between the germline ends. The germline V gene encodes CDR1 SGHTS and CDR2 YDEGEE. The CDR3 sequence: CASSPGLFYGYTF. DNA of the CDR3: TGTGCCAGCAGCCCGGGACTCTTTTATGGCTACACCTTC.

The V call is TRBV4-2, the J call TRBJ1-2; tentatively, D is TRBD1 (6 bases). This CDR3 has 13 amino acids. Germline V gives CDR1 LGHNA, CDR2 YNFKEQ. V was trimmed by 0 bases and J by 8 bases, leaving 10 bases between them. The CDR3 region is CASSQEAGAGYTF. The CDR3 DNA reads as TGTGCCAGCAGCCAAGAAGCAGGGGCGGGCTACACCTTC.

The chain has TRBV2 and TRBJ2-2; TRBD1 matches at 7 bases. Looked up from germline, CDR1 is SNHLY and CDR2 is FYNNEI. V gave up 4 bases and J gave up 4 bases; unmatched junction bases: 3. This CDR3 region has 14 residues. CDR3 in DNA: TGTGCCAGCAGTGCGGGACAGCCCACCGGGGAGCTGTTTTTT. Its protein is CASSAGQPTGELFF.

This clone turned up a few times. The genes are TRBV30 and TRBJ2-3, with 12 bases matching TRBD2. There are 15 residues in the CDR3. With V trimmed by 0 bases and J by 6 bases, 4 bases remained unmatched. CDR1 is GTSNPN and CDR2 is SVGIG in the germline V gene (reference sequence). CDR3 bases: TGTGCCTGGAGTGTACGGCTAGCGGGGGGGGATACGCAGTATTTT. Residues: CAWSVRLAGGDTQYF.

The V gene is TRBV5-1, the J gene TRBJ2-7; 9 bases align to TRBD1. Per the germline V gene, CDR1 is SGHRS and CDR2 is YFSETQ. The CDR3 covers 16 residues. Trimming cost V 2 bases and J 7 bases; bases outside gene matches: 13. Here the CDR3 reads CASSLFETGGFREQYF. Written as DNA, the CDR3 is TGCGCCAGCAGCTTATTTGAAACAGGGGGCTTTCGGGAGCAGTACTTC. The full variable domain, its missing parts supplied by reference TRBV5-1 and TRBJ2-7, is KAGVTQTPRYLIKTRGQQVTLSCSPISGHRSVSWYQQTPGQGLQFLFEYFSETQRNKGNFPGRFSGRQFSNSRSEMNVSTLELGDSALYLCASSLFETGGFREQYFGPGTRLTVT.

The table lists this clone with many counts. This chain connects TRBV6-1 to TRBJ2-7; 8 bases match TRBD2. The CDR3 spans 15 residues. V lost 4 bases and J lost 5; bases outside the gene matches: 10. Germline V gene sequence: CDR1 MNHNS, CDR2 SASEGT. The CDR3 DNA reads as TGTGCCAGCAGTGCTGCCGGGACTAGGGGGGACGAGCAGTACTTC. This sequence encodes CASSAAGTRGDEQYF.

This rearrangement joins TRBV4-3 to TRBJ1-4; 7 bases fit TRBD1. This CDR3 is 16 amino acids long. After removal of 1 base from V and 5 bases from J, the junction contained 7 bases not matched to a gene. Germline-derived CDR1 and CDR2 are LGHNA and YSLEER. CDR3 region: CASSQGLAGGNEKLFF. CDR3 bases: TGCGCCAGCAGCCAAGGACTGGCAGGGGGGAATGAAAAACTGTTTTTT.

This clone was seen more than once but under ten times. The CDR3 is CASSSGLGASNQPQHF. In nucleotides, the CDR3 is TGTGCCAGCAGCTCTGGACTAGGGGCTAGCAATCAGCCCCAGCATTTT. The chain links TRBV7-2 to TRBJ1-5, with D possibly being TRBD1 (5 bases). CDR1 is SGHTA, CDR2 FQGNSA, per germline. This CDR3 is 16 amino acids long. Trimming took off 4 bases at V and 0 bases at J, with 13 bases between the two ends.

This clone was recorded a few times. The V gene is TRBV7-2, the J gene TRBJ2-5, with 10 bases lining up with TRBD1. The germline V gene encodes CDR1 SGHTA and CDR2 FQGNSA. The J segment lost 9 bases and the V segment lost 8 bases, leaving 9 bases of the junction unmatched. CDR3 size: 13 residues. The chain's CDR3 is CASGGGQGSSQYF. CDR3 DNA: TGTGCCAGCGGGGGGGGACAGGGGAGTTCCCAGTACTTC.

The gene calls are TRBV7-2 and TRBJ1-2, with D tentatively TRBD1 (5 bases). This CDR3 spans 14 amino acids. Trimming left V 5 bases short and J 9 bases short, with 19 bases between. Germline V gives CDR1 SGHTA, CDR2 FQGNSA. CDR3 sequence: CASSPDSGGDRYTF. As DNA, the CDR3 is TGTGCCAGCAGCCCAGACAGCGGGGGAGATCGCTACACCTTC.

The V gene is TRBV7-9, the J gene TRBJ1-1; D perhaps matches TRBD1 (5 bases). V was shortened by 4 bases and J by 6 bases, with 15 bases between the two germline ends. The CDR3 spans 14 residues. Germline V gene sequence: CDR1 SEHNR, CDR2 FQNEAQ (reference sequence). This chain's CDR3 is CASSSLDIPPEAFF. In DNA form, the CDR3 reads TGTGCCAGCAGCTCCCTGGACATTCCCCCTGAAGCTTTCTTT.

This sequence joins TRBV5-1 and TRBJ2-1; 15 bases match TRBD2. Germline V gene lookup returns CDR1 SGHRS and CDR2 YFSETQ. V lost 2 bases and J lost 15; bases outside the gene matches: 9. The CDR3 contains 15 residues. CDR3 sequence reads: CASSFGGLAGGDWFF. Here the CDR3 DNA reads TGCGCCAGCAGCTTTGGGGGACTAGCGGGAGGCGATTGGTTCTTC.

This chain joins TRBV29-1 and TRBJ2-7, with D maybe TRBD1 (6 bases). CDR1 is SQVTM and CDR2 is ANQGSEA in the germline V gene. The length of the CDR3 is 14 residues. The V gene lost 6 bases and the J gene lost 0 bases, with 15 bases spanning the gap. CDR3 in DNA: TGCAGCGTGCAGGGGACAATGAGCTCCTACGAGCAGTACTTC. Protein: CSVQGTMSSYEQYF.

This clone was recorded a few times. The chain is built from TRBV6-5 and TRBJ1-5, with D unresolved. Looked up from germline, CDR1 is MNHEY and CDR2 is SVGAGI. With 2 bases removed from V and 5 bases from J, the gap between germline ends came to 7 bases. The CDR3 sequence is 13 residues long. CDR3 region: CASSYREYQPQHF. The CDR3 nucleotides are TGTGCCAGCAGTTACCGGGAGTATCAGCCCCAGCATTTT.

V and J are TRBV28 and TRBJ1-1; TRBD1 is a possible D gene (5 bases). This CDR3 has 13 amino acids. Germline CDR1 and CDR2: MDHEN and SYDVKM. V shed 2 bases and J shed 11 bases, with 15 bases lying between them. This chain's CDR3 is CASSLESRKGAFF. CDR3 DNA sequence: TGTGCCAGCAGTTTAGAATCCCGGAAGGGGGCTTTCTTT.

The chain is built from TRBV5-1 and TRBJ1-4; TRBD1 might be the D (5 bases). This CDR3 region has 16 residues. The V gene lost 4 bases and the J gene lost 7 bases, with 20 bases spanning the gap. Germline lookup yields CDR1 SGHRS and CDR2 YFSETQ. The CDR3 bases are TGCGCCAGCAGCAGCGGGACGGACCAGCTTCGTGAAAAACTGTTTTTT. Translated, it gives CASSSGTDQLREKLFF. The entire variable domain, with the rest obtained from reference TRBV5-1 and TRBJ1-4, is as follows: KAGVTQTPRYLIKTRGQQVTLSCSPISGHRSVSWYQQTPGQGLQFLFEYFSETQRNKGNFPGRFSGRQFSNSRSEMNVSTLELGDSALYLCASSSGTDQLREKLFFGSGTQLSVL.

The rearrangement links TRBV27 to TRBJ1-1; D is unresolved. The V end was cut by 6 bases, the J end by 10 bases, with 21 bases between. There are 14 residues in the CDR3. CDR1 MNHEY and CDR2 SMNVEV come from the germline V gene (reference sequence). CDR3 in amino acids: CASSPARRARGAFF. CDR3 DNA sequence: TGTGCCAGCAGCCCAGCGAGACGCGCCCGCGGAGCTTTCTTT.

The chain joins TRBV10-1 to TRBJ2-5; 9 bases agree with TRBD2. The CDR3 loop spans 15 amino acids. Germline trimming cut 3 bases from V and 5 bases from J; bases unmatched to any gene: 7. In germline, CDR1 is WNHNN, CDR2 SYGVQD (reference sequence). CDR3 protein: CASSDSSGSGETQYF. The CDR3 DNA reads TGCGCCAGCAGTGATAGTAGCGGGAGTGGTGAGACCCAGTACTTC.

The J gene is TRBJ1-2, the V gene TRBV7-9; D is possibly TRBD1 (6 bases). CDR3 size: 14 residues. Germline assignment: CDR1 SEHNR and CDR2 FQNEAQ (reference sequence). The V and J ends lost 1 base and 3 bases respectively, with 9 bases between them. CDR3 amino acids: CASSLGRQDYGYTF. The CDR3 region has the DNA TGTGCCAGCAGCTTAGGGAGACAGGACTATGGCTACACCTTC.

The gene calls are TRBV6-5 and TRBJ1-4; no definite D call. Germline CDR1 reads MNHEY; CDR2 reads SVGAGI. The CDR3 has 16 residues. Between the trimmed V and J ends, which lost 2 bases and 3 bases, there was a span of 13 bases. The CDR3, as DNA: TGTGCCAGCAGTTACCAGTCGGGATCTTCTAATGAAAAACTGTTTTTT. Its protein product is CASSYQSGSSNEKLFF.

V gene TRBV6-5 combines with J gene TRBJ1-5; 7 bases map to TRBD1. J lost 11 bases, V lost 6 bases, and 4 bases had no gene match. This CDR3 contains 11 residues. The germline CDR1 and CDR2 sequences are MNHEY and SVGAGI. In nucleotides, the CDR3 is TGTGCCAGCAGACAGGGGTTAACCCAGCATTTT. Its translation: CASRQGLTQHF.

The V call is TRBV9, the J call TRBJ2-1, with 10 positions matching TRBD2. V was clipped by 4 bases and J by 5 bases; unmatched bases: 6. CDR1 and CDR2 (germline): SGDLS, YYNGEE. The CDR3 is made up of 15 amino acids. In nucleotides, the CDR3 is TGTGCCAGCAGCCCCCGGACTAGCGGTGACAATGAGCAGTTCTTC. This encodes CASSPRTSGDNEQFF. The full variable domain, with the rest looked up from reference TRBV9 and TRBJ2-1, is DSGVTQTPKHLITATGQRVTLRCSPRSGDLSVYWYQQSLDQGLQFLIQYYNGEERAKGNILERFSAQQFPDLHSELNLSSLELGDSALYFCASSPRTSGDNEQFFGPGTRLTVL.

In this sample, this clone turned up once. The chain recombines TRBV27 with TRBJ1-6; D may be TRBD1 (5 bases). Germline V gives CDR1 MNHEY, CDR2 SMNVEV (reference sequence). V lost 0 bases and J 4 bases, leaving 16 bases between the germline ends. The CDR3 runs 18 residues. In nucleotides, the CDR3 is TGTGCCAGCAGTTTATCCAGGCAGGGAATGGGATATAATTCACCCCTCCACTTT. As protein: CASSLSRQGMGYNSPLHF.

The chain joins TRBV19 to TRBJ1-5, with 7 bases identical to TRBD1. The J segment lost 3 bases and the V segment lost 6 bases, leaving 8 bases of the junction unmatched. Germline CDR1 and CDR2: LNHDA and SQIVND (reference sequence). The CDR3 loop spans 15 amino acids. CDR3 nucleotides: TGTGCCAGTAGGGCCGACAGGGCGCTCAATCAGCCCCAGCATTTT. It translates to CASRADRALNQPQHF.

The V and J genes are TRBV4-3 and TRBJ2-7; possibly TRBD1 for D (5 bases). Trimming removed 0 bases from V and 5 bases from J, with 17 bases in between. The V gene's germline CDR1 is LGHNA and CDR2 YSLEER. The CDR3 spans 16 residues. The CDR3 region has the DNA TGCGCCAGCAGCCAAGATCTCGGTCGGCTAGGGGACGAGCAGTACTTC. Translation gives CASSQDLGRLGDEQYF.